Presented here are 29 T cell receptor beta chains from one specimen sequenced in a study of T cells after yellow fever vaccination. TCRdb reanalysed the 5' RACE reads using MiXCR and keeps one entry per CDR3 protein. Here the sample spans about 260,000 distinct CDR3 sequences, approximately 13% being singletons. Sequenced here: CD4+ T cells sorted from PBMCs, sampled 45 days after the yellow fever booster vaccination. These receptors originate from a man in his thirties or forties who received the YFV17D yellow fever vaccine.

This chain links TRBV5-1 with TRBJ2-5; 15 nucleotides agree with TRBD2. The CDR3 has 19 residues. Trimming removed 4 bases from V and 5 bases from J; junction bases left unmatched: 15. CDR1 is SGHRS and CDR2 is YFSETQ in the germline V gene. The CDR3 loop reads CASSVGLAGGRSVMETQYF. The DNA for the CDR3 is TGCGCCAGCAGCGTCGGACTAGCGGGAGGGCGTTCAGTTATGGAGACCCAGTACTTC.

This clonotype was recorded only once. The chain employs TRBV7-2 and TRBJ1-6; no reliable D call. The CDR3 has 13 residues. Looked up from germline, CDR1 is SGHTA and CDR2 is FQGNSA. Trimming removed 4 bases from V and 14 bases from J, with 15 bases in between. CDR3 coding DNA: TGTGCCAGCAGCTCGAAACAGCGGAGTGCCCTCCACTTT. Protein sequence: CASSSKQRSALHF. The full variable domain, completed using reference TRBV7-2 and TRBJ1-6, is GAGVSQSPSNKVTEKGKDVELRCDPISGHTALYWYRQSLGQGLEFLIYFQGNSAPDKSGLPSDRFSAERTGGSVSTLTIQRTQQEDSAVYLCASSSKQRSALHFGNGTRLTVT.

The CDR3 DNA is TGTGCCAGCAGTAGGGCGGCCGGGGATCGAGGTACGCAGTATTTT. Protein sequence: CASSRAAGDRGTQYF. The rearrangement uses TRBV6-1 and TRBJ2-3; tentatively, D is TRBD2 (5 bases). CDR3 length: 15 amino acids. Germline V gene sequence: CDR1 MNHNS, CDR2 SASEGT. V shed 5 bases and J shed 8 bases, with 20 bases lying between them.

The V and J genes are TRBV7-2 and TRBJ2-7; the match to TRBD2 covers 9 bases. This CDR3 is 16 amino acids long. V shed 5 bases, J shed 2 bases, and the junction held 10 bases outside the gene matches. CDR1 and CDR2 from the germline V gene are SGHTA and FQGNSA. CDR3 DNA: TGTGCCAGCAGCCCCTCTAGCGGGATTCGCGCCTACGAGCAGTACTTC. It codes for CASSPSSGIRAYEQYF. Combining the CDR3 with reference TRBV7-2 and TRBJ2-7 gives the whole variable domain GAGVSQSPSNKVTEKGKDVELRCDPISGHTALYWYRQSLGQGLEFLIYFQGNSAPDKSGLPSDRFSAERTGGSVSTLTIQRTQQEDSAVYLCASSPSSGIRAYEQYFGPGTRLTVT.

This clonotype has at least ten counts. The rearrangement joins TRBV11-2 to TRBJ2-3; 7 nucleotides align to TRBD1. This CDR3 has 15 amino acids. Germline assignment: CDR1 SGHAT and CDR2 FQNNGV. V lost 5 bases to trimming and J lost 4 bases; unmatched junction nucleotides: 9. The CDR3 loop reads CASSPRRTGADTQYF. CDR3 nucleotides: TGTGCCAGCAGCCCCCGACGGACAGGCGCAGATACGCAGTATTTT.

This clonotype was seen more than once but under ten times. This chain uses TRBV4-3 with TRBJ2-7; TRBD1 aligns across 8 bases. Unmatched junction bases numbered 4, after V lost 4 bases and J lost 5 bases. The CDR3 runs 13 residues. Looked up from germline, CDR1 is LGHNA and CDR2 is YSLEER. As DNA, the CDR3 is TGCGCCAGCAGCCGGGCAGGGGGCCACGAGCAGTACTTC. This gives the protein CASSRAGGHEQYF.

This clonotype was counted a few times. J is TRBJ1-2 and V is TRBV6-1, with D unclear. The germline V gene encodes CDR1 MNHNS and CDR2 SASEGT. This CDR3 spans 13 amino acids. The V end lost 8 bases, the J end lost 0 bases, and 10 bases lay between the germline ends. The CDR3 reads CASRVQPNYGYTF. The CDR3 nucleotides read TGTGCCAGCCGTGTTCAACCTAACTATGGCTACACCTTC.

The rearrangement joins TRBV20-1 to TRBJ1-1; TRBD1 agrees at 8 bases. The CDR3 is made up of 14 amino acids. CDR1 DFQATT and CDR2 SNEGSKA come from the germline V gene (reference sequence). V shed 5 bases and J 1 base; nucleotides not matched to a gene: 6. CDR3 sequence (DNA): TGCAGTGCTCTCCAGGGGGCCCCGAACACTGAAGCTTTCTTT. Its protein product is CSALQGAPNTEAFF.

The rearrangement uses TRBV20-1 and TRBJ1-5; 7 bases match TRBD1. Losses at the gene ends were 5 bases for V and 2 bases for J; bases not matched to a gene: 6. From germline, CDR1 is DFQATT and CDR2 SNEGSKA (reference sequence). The CDR3 length is 14 residues. The CDR3 sequence is CSAETGSGNQPQHF. Here the CDR3 DNA reads TGCAGTGCTGAGACAGGGAGTGGCAATCAGCCCCAGCATTTT.

This clonotype was counted between two and nine times. The chain has TRBV7-8 and TRBJ2-5; D may be TRBD2 (6 bases). The CDR3 totals 15 residues. V was trimmed by 7 bases and J by 5 bases, leaving 20 bases between them. Germline V gene lookup returns CDR1 SGHVS and CDR2 FQNEAQ. In nucleotides, the CDR3 is TGTGCCAGCACCAGAGAGGGCTGGGGGGAGGAGACCCAGTACTTC. This sequence encodes CASTREGWGEETQYF.

The chain employs TRBV11-2 and TRBJ2-7; possibly TRBD2 for D (6 bases). The CDR3 is made up of 15 amino acids. Trimming left V 3 bases short and J 0 bases short, with 12 bases between. The germline V gene encodes CDR1 SGHAT and CDR2 FQNNGV. CDR3 nucleotide sequence: TGTGCCAGCAGCTTCTATAGCGGCAGCTCCTACGAGCAGTACTTC. Translating gives CASSFYSGSSYEQYF.

In this sample, this clonotype turned up a few times. This chain joins TRBV6-6 and TRBJ1-4, with D perhaps matching TRBD1 (6 bases). Germline CDR1 is MNHNY and CDR2 is SVGAGI (reference sequence). The V gene lost 6 bases and the J gene lost 10 bases, with 15 bases spanning the gap. This CDR3 has 13 residues. CDR3 region: CASRTTGLGKLFF. The CDR3 DNA sequence: TGTGCCAGCAGAACTACAGGGTTGGGAAAACTGTTTTTT.

This clonotype was found many times. The chain uses TRBV10-1 and TRBJ1-1, with 7 bases that match TRBD1. The CDR3 is 13 residues long. Germline lookup yields CDR1 WNHNN and CDR2 SYGVQD (reference sequence). After removal of 4 bases from V and 4 bases from J, the junction contained 3 bases not matched to a gene. CDR3 sequence: CASSAQGVTEAFF. CDR3 nucleotide sequence: TGCGCCAGCAGTGCTCAGGGGGTCACTGAAGCTTTCTTT.

This clonotype occurred many times. The chain uses TRBV18 and TRBJ2-6, with unresolved D. CDR1 is KGHSH and CDR2 is LQKENI in the germline V gene. This CDR3 spans 13 amino acids. Trimming left V 8 bases short and J 1 base short, with 6 bases between. The CDR3 bases are TGTGCCAGCAGTCCGTCTGGGGCCAACGTCCTGACTTTC. It translates to CASSPSGANVLTF.

The chain is built from TRBV7-2 and TRBJ2-7; D ambiguous. The CDR3 extends over 12 amino acids. V was trimmed by 5 bases and J by 4 bases, leaving 9 bases between them. Germline loops: CDR1 SGHTA, CDR2 FQGNSA. CDR3 residues: CASSTAGYEQYF. CDR3 coding DNA: TGTGCCAGCAGCACGGCTGGATACGAGCAGTACTTC.

This clonotype was detected a few times. V and J are TRBV11-2 and TRBJ2-7; 8 bases match TRBD1. The germline gives CDR1 SGHAT, CDR2 FQNNGV. After removal of 7 bases from V and 2 bases from J, the junction contained 7 bases not matched to a gene. The CDR3 length is 14 residues. CDR3 amino acids: CASTIRDRPYEQYF. The CDR3 coding sequence is TGTGCCAGCACCATCCGGGACAGGCCCTACGAGCAGTACTTC.

This clonotype was seen only a few times. V gene TRBV6-5 combines with J gene TRBJ2-7, with D perhaps matching TRBD2 (5 bases). Looked up from germline, CDR1 is MNHEY and CDR2 is SVGAGI. The CDR3 is 12 residues long. V lost 6 bases to trimming and J lost 10 bases, with 16 bases between them. The chain's CDR3 is CASRGSLGYQYF. For the CDR3, the DNA is TGTGCCAGCAGGGGGAGTTTGGGGTACCAGTACTTC.

This clonotype appeared a few times. The chain is built from TRBV5-1 and TRBJ2-4; a possible D gene is TRBD2 (6 bases). The CDR3 length is 13 residues. V shed 4 bases and J shed 5 bases, with 10 bases lying between them. The germline gives CDR1 SGHRS, CDR2 YFSETQ. CDR3 bases: TGCGCCAGCAGCCCGGACTATGAAAACATTCAGTACTTC. This sequence encodes CASSPDYENIQYF. The full variable domain, its missing parts supplied by reference TRBV5-1 and TRBJ2-4, is KAGVTQTPRYLIKTRGQQVTLSCSPISGHRSVSWYQQTPGQGLQFLFEYFSETQRNKGNFPGRFSGRQFSNSRSEMNVSTLELGDSALYLCASSPDYENIQYFGAGTRLSVL.

The J gene is TRBJ2-1, the V gene TRBV5-1, with 7 bases matching TRBD2. Germline-derived CDR1 and CDR2 are SGHRS and YFSETQ. J lost 5 bases, V lost 4 bases, and 3 bases had no gene match. This CDR3 contains 13 residues. In DNA form, the CDR3 reads TGCGCCAGCAGCCCTAGCGGAGACAATGAGCAGTTCTTC. This translates into CASSPSGDNEQFF.

This clonotype was seen many times. The rearrangement links TRBV11-3 to TRBJ2-1, with a tentative D call TRBD2 (7 bases). The germline V gene encodes CDR1 SGHNT and CDR2 YENEEA. V gave up 5 bases and J gave up 2 bases, with 10 bases separating them. This CDR3 has 14 amino acids. In DNA form, the CDR3 reads TGTGCCAGCAGCACAGGGACTACCTACAATGAGCAGTTCTTC. Its protein is CASSTGTTYNEQFF.

There are a few counts of this clonotype. The V call is TRBV7-9, the J call TRBJ2-2; no definite D call. CDR3 size: 13 residues. Germline assignment: CDR1 SEHNR and CDR2 FQNEAQ (reference sequence). V was pared by 1 base and J by 6 bases, with 6 bases between. As DNA, the CDR3 is TGTGCCAGCAGCTTAGTGGGCTCCGGGGAGCTGTTTTTT. Its translation: CASSLVGSGELFF.

The CDR3 nucleotides read TGTGCCAGCAGCTTAGCCGGGGGGACAGTGGGGGAGACCCAGTACTTC. Residues: CASSLAGGTVGETQYF. The V gene is TRBV11-2, the J gene TRBJ2-5; D might be TRBD1 or TRBD2, each matching 7 bases. The CDR3 consists of 16 residues. Trimming shortened V by 1 base and J by 5 bases, and 17 bases separated the two germline ends. Germline CDR1 is SGHAT and CDR2 is FQNNGV.

V is TRBV20-1 and J is TRBJ2-1; tentatively, D is TRBD2 (5 bases). The CDR3 length is 14 residues. Germline lookup yields CDR1 DFQATT and CDR2 SNEGSKA (reference sequence). The V gene lost 5 bases and the J gene lost 0 bases, with 11 bases spanning the gap. The CDR3 coding sequence is TGCAGTGCTGCCCTTGGGAGCTCCTACAATGAGCAGTTCTTC. Translating it yields CSAALGSSYNEQFF.

This chain links TRBV20-1 with TRBJ2-7, with D maybe TRBD2 (6 bases). The CDR3 is 15 residues long. V was clipped by 0 bases and J by 0 bases, with 12 bases between them. Germline values: CDR1 DFQATT, CDR2 SNEGSKA (reference sequence). The CDR3 nucleotides are TGCAGTGCTAGAGAGCTAGCGATGGGCTCCTACGAGCAGTACTTC. This codes for CSARELAMGSYEQYF.

The V call is TRBV10-3, the J call TRBJ1-1; D gene ambiguous. Trimming pared 2 bases from V and 1 base from J, leaving 5 bases between. The CDR3 spans 13 residues. CDR1 is ENHRY, CDR2 SYGVKD, per germline. In nucleotides, the CDR3 is TGTGCCATCAGTGAGGTGGGGAACACTGAAGCTTTCTTT. Amino acid sequence: CAISEVGNTEAFF.

The chain employs TRBV29-1 and TRBJ2-5; 10 nucleotides align to TRBD2. Trimming took 6 bases from V and 5 from J; bases not matched to a gene: 9. The CDR3 totals 14 residues. Germline CDR1 is SQVTM and CDR2 is ANQGSEA. The CDR3 protein is CSVVGLAVRETQYF. CDR3 coding DNA: TGCAGCGTAGTCGGACTAGCGGTGAGGGAGACCCAGTACTTC.

J is TRBJ2-7 and V is TRBV14, with D unclear. Germline loops: CDR1 SGHDN, CDR2 FVKESK. There are 13 residues in the CDR3. Trimming took off 1 base at V and 7 bases at J, with 11 bases between the two ends. This CDR3 is CASSQADVGEQYF. CDR3 nucleotide sequence: TGTGCCAGCAGCCAAGCGGACGTAGGGGAGCAGTACTTC. The full variable domain, with the rest looked up from reference TRBV14 and TRBJ2-7, is EAGVTQFPSHSVIEKGQTVTLRCDPISGHDNLYWYRRVMGKEIKFLLHFVKESKQDESGMPNNRFLAERTGGTYSTLKVQPAELEDSGVYFCASSQADVGEQYFGPGTRLTVT.

This clonotype was picked up one time. The V call is TRBV6-5, the J call TRBJ2-7, with D unresolved. The CDR3 contains 15 residues. CDR1 and CDR2 from the germline V gene are MNHEY and SVGAGI. V was trimmed by 2 bases and J by 3 bases, leaving 14 bases between them. CDR3 bases: TGTGCCAGCAGTTACAGCCAGATTGCCCACTACGAGCAGTACTTC. Translating gives CASSYSQIAHYEQYF.

This clonotype was seen a handful of times. This chain uses TRBV7-9 with TRBJ2-7; 7 nucleotides agree with TRBD1. Unmatched junction bases numbered 8, after V lost 4 bases and J lost 2 bases. The CDR3 totals 15 residues. CDR1 SEHNR and CDR2 FQNEAQ come from the germline V gene (reference sequence). The CDR3 sequence: CASSSLTGLTYEQYF. CDR3 bases: TGTGCCAGCAGCTCACTGACAGGGTTAACCTACGAGCAGTACTTC.